The rows below give T cell receptor beta chains drawn from one sample of a study of CD8 T cells in Susac syndrome. TCRdb re-called the immunoSEQ multiplex PCR reads with MiXCR, one entry per CDR3 protein. The table has more than 85,000 distinct CDR3 sequences, 95% to 98% seen once. Sample: CD4+ T cells from PBMCs. The receptor set was obtained from a human donor in good health. Each CDR3 is given without its conserved first and last residue. Fields, in order: CDR3 length, J gene, V gene, CDR3 protein.

>12|TRBJ2-7|TRBV19
ASSTGTGGYEQY
>11|TRBJ2-2|TRBV29-1
SVGTASTGELF
>12|TRBJ1-3|TRBV4-2
ASGDGQGGNTIY
>13|TRBJ2-1|TRBV27
ASSRTGTSYNEQF
>11|TRBJ2-2|TRBV6-6
ASSRLNTGELF
>8|TRBJ2-1|TRBV29-1
SVEIYEQF
>12|TRBJ2-5|TRBV5-6
ASTAGRRQETQY
>17|TRBJ2-2|TRBV6-5
ASKLRGFWGQGRTGELF
>13|TRBJ2-2|TRBV5-1
ASSLGQRHTGELF
>14|TRBJ2-4|TRBV3-1
ASSPPGSLAGAIQY
>12|TRBJ2-1|TRBV5-6
ASSLEYGLASPF
>11|TRBJ1-3|TRBV12-3/TRBV12-4
ASSFRHGDTIY
>12|TRBJ2-6|TRBV2
ASRGGKGTIVLT
>13|TRBJ2-7|TRBV5-6
ASSLGLAGTYEQY
>12|TRBJ2-5|TRBV9
ASSGGVAQETQY
>9|TRBJ1-1|TRBV12-3/TRBV12-4
ASSHHTEAF
>10|TRBJ2-2|TRBV12-3/TRBV12-4
ASRQHTGELF
>14|TRBJ1-1|TRBV5-4
ASSRGGTGSNTEAF
>12|TRBJ1-2|TRBV12-3/TRBV12-4
ASGSTGVNYGYT
>12|TRBJ1-3|TRBV29-1
SVVVRGVRNTIY
>13|TRBJ2-1|TRBV29-1
SLAGGPSSYNEQF
>17|TRBJ1-5|TRBV21-1
ASSTPNPGRGMCNQPQH
>10|TRBJ2-7|TRBV29-1
SVVGTPYEQY
>14|TRBJ2-3|TRBV28
ASSFIGTGMTDTQY
>11|TRBJ2-3|TRBV20-1
SAIIGSTDTQY